What follows are 12 T cell receptor beta chains derived from one specimen sequenced in a study of T cells in women clearing cervical HPV infection. Some clones are missing from TCRdb's copy, which holds only in-frame ones; the method was immunoSEQ multiplex PCR. Its listing shows roughly 21,000 clones. Sequenced sample: blood buffy coat. The source is a woman aged 18 to 75 with a cervical HPV16 infection that either progressed to CIN3+ or cleared (not recorded which).

In the case of this clone: The CDR3 end is not reached by the read, which stops 3 residues before it; the germline J gene fills it in. The rearrangement links TRBV5-6 to TRBJ2-5, with 10 bases identical to TRBD1. Germline V lookup: CDR1 SGHDT, CDR2 YYEEEE. Germline trimming cut 0 bases from V and 5 bases from J; bases unmatched to any gene: 4. The CDR3 runs to 15 residues. Incomplete CDR3 DNA: TGTGCCAGCAGCTTGGTAGGGACAGGGGTTGAGACC. This translates into CASSLVGTGVET. The full CDR3 protein is CASSLVGTGVETQYF.

A remark on this clone: The read ends 3 residues before the CDR3 terminus; that terminus is restored from the germline J gene. The gene calls are TRBV7-6 and TRBJ1-1, with TRBD1 matching 8 bases. Germline assignment: CDR1 SGHVS and CDR2 FNYEAQ. This CDR3 has 14 amino acids. CDR3 bases read: TGTGCCAGCAGCTTAGGGGGACAGGCAGACATT. This encodes CASSLGGQADI. The full CDR3 reads CASSLGGQADIAFF.

About this clone itself: The read is 3 residues too short to cover the CDR3 end, so that end is filled in from the germline J gene. The J gene is TRBJ2-7, the V gene TRBV7-2, with D possibly TRBD1 on 6 matching bases. CDR3 length: 13 amino acids. The germline V and J ends were trimmed by 2 bases and 4 bases, with 9 bases remaining between them. CDR1 is SGHTA, CDR2 FQGNSA, per germline. This CDR3 is CASSLNRDYEQYF. CDR3 DNA (partial): TGTGCCAGCAGCTTAAACAGGGATTACGAG.

Notes on this clone: The CDR3 end falls 3 residues outside the read, so it is completed with the germline J gene. The chain carries TRBV19 and TRBJ1-2; D unclear. The CDR3 is made up of 13 amino acids. Per the germline V gene, CDR1 is LNHDA and CDR2 is SQIVND (reference sequence). The CDR3 sequence is CASSEAGGDHYTF. CDR3 bases read: TGTGCCAGTAGTGAAGCGGGAGGAGATCAC.

The CDR3 protein is CSARKIGLAGGALTYEQYF. The DNA read from the CDR3 is TGCAGTGCTAGAAAGATCGGGTTAGCGGGAGGGGCCCTCACCTACGAG. This chain connects TRBV20-1 to TRBJ2-7, with 11 bases matching TRBD2. The read ends 3 residues before the CDR3 terminus; that terminus is restored from the germline J gene. Germline CDR1 reads DFQATT; CDR2 reads SNEGSKA (reference sequence). The CDR3 has 19 residues. The V segment lost 2 bases and the J segment 2 bases; nucleotides outside the gene matches: 17.

Worth noting for this clone: The CDR3 end falls 3 residues outside the read, so it is completed with the germline J gene. The genes are TRBV12-3 or TRBV12-4 and TRBJ2-3, with TRBD2 matching over 12 bases. Losses at the gene ends were 5 bases for V and 4 bases for J; bases not matched to a gene: 13. The CDR3 sequence is 18 residues long. CDR3 bases read: TGTGCCAGCAGTCGGGGACTAGCGGGCCACCGGAGGCCAGATACG. This sequence encodes CASSRGLAGHRRPDT. The full CDR3 sequence reads CASSRGLAGHRRPDTQYF.

Of note for this clone: The read stops 3 residues short of the end of the CDR3; the missing end is completed from the germline J gene. The chain has TRBV5-1 and TRBJ1-2; D might be TRBD1 (5 bases). Deletions cut 0 bases from V and 3 bases from J, with 9 bases between. The CDR3 covers 14 residues. Germline lookup yields CDR1 SGHRS and CDR2 YFSETQ. The CDR3 sequence is CASSLGQTDYGYTF. Partial CDR3 DNA: TGCGCCAGCAGCTTGGGACAGACAGACTATGGC. Together with reference TRBV5-1 and TRBJ1-2, the CDR3 gives the full variable domain: KAGVTQTPRYLIKTRGQQVTLSCSPISGHRSVSWYQQTPGQGLQFLFEYFSETQRNKGNFPGRFSGRQFSNSRSEMNVSTLELGDSALYLCASSLGQTDYGYTFGSGTRLTVV.

Notes on this clone: The sequenced fragment ends 3 residues before the CDR3 boundary, so the rest is inferred from the germline J gene. The chain has TRBV20-1 and TRBJ2-7; 9 positions match TRBD2. V trimming: 3 bases; J trimming: 4 bases; junction bases outside the gene matches: 10. CDR1 and CDR2 from the germline V gene are DFQATT and SNEGSKA (reference sequence). The CDR3 contains 15 residues. The sequenced CDR3 bases are TGCAGTGCTAGTTCGGTGCGACTAGCGGCGTACGAG. Translated, it gives CSASSVRLAAYE. The entire CDR3 is CSASSVRLAAYEQYF.

Concerning this clone itself: Sequencing ends 3 residues short of the CDR3 end; the germline J gene provides the rest. The chain is built from TRBV2 and TRBJ2-7; D may be TRBD2 (6 bases). CDR1 and CDR2 from the germline V gene are SNHLY and FYNNEI. V was shortened by 4 bases and J by 2 bases, with 12 bases between the two germline ends. The length of the CDR3 is 14 residues. Incomplete CDR3 DNA: TGTGCCAGCAGTGTTGGGACTTTCACCTACGAG. Amino acids: CASSVGTFTYE. The full CDR3 protein is CASSVGTFTYEQYF.

Remarks on this clone: The read finishes 3 residues shy of the CDR3 end, and the germline J gene is used to complete it. This chain joins TRBV19 and TRBJ2-2, with D maybe TRBD1 (6 bases). CDR3 length: 13 amino acids. V was cut by 4 bases and J by 5 bases, with 8 bases left in between. CDR1 and CDR2 from the germline V gene are LNHDA and SQIVND (reference sequence). The CDR3 bases that were read are TGTGCCAGTAGTACTCAGGGGACCGGGGAG. It encodes CASSTQGTGE. The whole CDR3 is CASSTQGTGELFF.

A word on this clone: The CDR3 extends 3 residues past the end of the read, so its final part is completed from the germline J gene. The chain is built from TRBV2 and TRBJ2-1, with a possible D match to TRBD1 (6 bases). The CDR3 consists of 16 residues. The V end was cut by 8 bases, the J end by 8 bases, with 25 bases between. CDR1 is SNHLY, CDR2 FYNNEI, per germline. CDR3 region: CASGWPTGRVGDEQFF. The covered CDR3 bases are TGTGCCAGCGGATGGCCTACAGGGAGAGTGGGCGATGAG.

About this clone: The read terminates 3 residues before the CDR3 end, so the remaining end is supplied by the germline J gene. J is TRBJ1-5 and V is TRBV2; TRBD1 agrees at 8 bases. Looked up from germline, CDR1 is SNHLY and CDR2 is FYNNEI. There are 16 residues in the CDR3. J gave up 7 bases and V 3 bases, and 11 bases lay outside the gene matches. Partial CDR3 DNA: TGTGCCAGCAGTGAGGGGGGGACAGGAGTTCCCCAGCCC. It codes for CASSEGGTGVPQP. The complete CDR3 sequence is CASSEGGTGVPQPQHF.